The 20 T cell receptor beta chains in this list originate from one sample, sequenced in a study of blood T cell repertoires in COVID-19. This table comes from immunoSEQ multiplex PCR, and its TCRdb copy is limited to in-frame clones, with some not included. Among about 320,000 clones, 85% to 90% were seen once, and the ten largest hold 8.5% to 12%. Sequenced: PBMCs or T cells enriched from blood (not recorded which). These receptors all stem from a young woman who had recovered from COVID-19.

The chain joins TRBV3-1 (or the pseudogene TRBV3-2) to TRBJ2-3; the match to TRBD2 covers 8 bases. The junction had 6 bases not matched to a gene; V was cut back by 4 bases and J by 6 bases. This CDR3 contains 14 residues. Germline CDR1 reads LGHDT; CDR2 reads YNNKEL (reference sequence). The CDR3 sequence: CASSPRGGRDTQYF. In DNA form, the CDR3 reads TGTGCCAGCAGCCCTCGGGGGGGCCGGGATACGCAGTATTTT.

The V and J genes are TRBV12-3 or TRBV12-4 and TRBJ1-3; D possibly corresponds to TRBD1 (5 bases). V was trimmed by 5 bases and J by 8 bases, leaving 10 bases between them. This CDR3 region has 12 residues. The CDR3 DNA reads TGTGCCAGCAGTGAACAGGCGTACACCATATATTTT. This gives the protein CASSEQAYTIYF.

The genes are TRBV5-1 and TRBJ2-2; D not resolved. With 0 bases removed from V and 7 bases from J, the gap between germline ends came to 10 bases. CDR3 length equals 14 residues. The germline V gene has CDR1 SGHRS and CDR2 YFSETQ. The DNA for the CDR3 is TGCGCCAGCAGCTTGGTTCCGGCGGACGGGGAGCTGTTTTTT. This sequence encodes CASSLVPADGELFF.

The chain recombines TRBV10-3 with TRBJ1-2, with 7 bases identical to TRBD1. The CDR3 has 13 residues. V trimming: 11 bases; J trimming: 7 bases; junction bases outside the gene matches: 13. Germline CDR1 and CDR2: ENHRY and SYGVKD. The CDR3 nucleotides read TGTGCCGTAACCGGGACAGAGGTTTCTGGCTACACCTTC. Residues: CAVTGTEVSGYTF.

The chain recombines TRBV7-7 with TRBJ2-7; D is perhaps TRBD1 (6 bases). Germline values: CDR1 SSHAT, CDR2 FNYEAQ (reference sequence). CDR3 length: 15 amino acids. With 1 base removed from V and 5 bases from J, the gap between germline ends came to 15 bases. In nucleotides, the CDR3 is TGTGCCAGCAGCTTAGGTTTTGGCAGGGGCGACGAGCAGTACTTC. It yields the protein CASSLGFGRGDEQYF.

This clone is a singleton in its sample. This chain uses TRBV11-2 with TRBJ2-1; D might be TRBD1 (6 bases). Trimming cost V 8 bases and J 11 bases, with 19 bases left between them. The CDR3 is 13 amino acids. Germline CDR1 and CDR2: SGHAT and FQNNGV. CDR3 sequence reads: CASGPGHELKQFF. CDR3 sequence (DNA): TGTGCCAGCGGACCGGGACACGAATTAAAGCAGTTCTTC.

The J gene is TRBJ2-1, the V gene TRBV27; 7 nucleotides match TRBD2. This CDR3 has 15 residues. The ends lost 7 bases at V and 9 bases at J; junction bases unmatched: 15. Germline assignment: CDR1 MNHEY and CDR2 SMNVEV (reference sequence). In nucleotides, the CDR3 is TGTGCCAGCAAACTCCGGGAGGAAAGTCGGGGTGAGCAGTTCTTC. It codes for CASKLREESRGEQFF.

The V call is TRBV3-1 (or the pseudogene TRBV3-2), the J call TRBJ1-2, with 10 bases lining up with TRBD1. Germline CDR1 and CDR2: LGHDT and YNNKEL (reference sequence). The CDR3 extends over 15 amino acids. V lost 3 bases and J lost 6; bases outside the gene matches: 7. The CDR3 sequence is CASSHHGTGADGYTF. The DNA for the CDR3 is TGTGCCAGCAGCCATCACGGGACAGGGGCGGATGGCTACACCTTC.

The chain uses TRBV28 and TRBJ2-5, with TRBD2 as a possible D gene (7 bases). The CDR3 covers 14 residues. The germline V gene has CDR1 MDHEN and CDR2 SYDVKM. Trimming removed 2 bases at V and 5 bases at J, with 12 bases between. CDR3 sequence reads: CASSLGGAEETQYF. The DNA for the CDR3 is TGTGCCAGCAGTTTAGGGGGGGCGGAGGAGACCCAGTACTTC.

This clone was detected once. The rearrangement joins TRBV6-5 to TRBJ1-1; 9 positions match TRBD1. V shed 4 bases, J shed 2 bases, and the junction held 5 bases outside the gene matches. Germline CDR1 is MNHEY and CDR2 is SVGAGI. The CDR3 contains 15 residues. The DNA of the CDR3 is TGTGCCAGCAGTTCGCGACAGGGGGGAAACACTGAAGCTTTCTTT. This translates into CASSSRQGGNTEAFF.

This clone was recorded once. V usage is TRBV10-2 and J usage is TRBJ1-1, with D possibly matching TRBD1 (5 bases). CDR3 size: 16 residues. Germline lookup yields CDR1 WSHSY and CDR2 SAAADI. V was trimmed by 3 bases and J by 8 bases, leaving 22 bases between them. In nucleotides, the CDR3 is TGCGCCAGCAGTGACTCAGGGCGCGGAGATGAAAACGAAGCTTTCTTT. It yields the protein CASSDSGRGDENEAFF.

The V and J genes are TRBV7-9 and TRBJ2-1, with 9 bases aligning to TRBD2. Losses at the gene ends were 8 bases for V and 4 bases for J; bases not matched to a gene: 3. CDR1 and CDR2 (germline): SEHNR, FQNEAQ (reference sequence). CDR3 length: 13 residues. The CDR3 reads CASQTSGYNEQFF. The DNA for the CDR3 is TGTGCCAGCCAAACTAGCGGGTACAATGAGCAGTTCTTC.

V usage is TRBV19 and J usage is TRBJ1-5; 7 bases map to TRBD1. J lost 7 bases, V lost 7 bases, and 7 bases had no gene match. In germline, CDR1 is LNHDA, CDR2 SQIVND (reference sequence). The CDR3 is 13 residues long. CDR3 bases: TGTGCCAGTACAGTTACAGGGGCACAGCCCCAGCATTTT. Encoded protein: CASTVTGAQPQHF.

J is TRBJ1-5 and V is TRBV19, with D maybe TRBD1 (6 bases). From germline, CDR1 is LNHDA and CDR2 SQIVND (reference sequence). The CDR3 loop spans 14 amino acids. The V end lost 9 bases, the J end lost 0 bases, and 12 bases lay between the germline ends. CDR3 DNA sequence: TGTGCCAGCCTTGGACAGCATAGCAATCAGCCCCAGCATTTT. Translating gives CASLGQHSNQPQHF.

The chain carries TRBV6-4 and TRBJ2-1, with TRBD2 matching over 12 bases. Germline lookup yields CDR1 MRHNA and CDR2 SNTAGT. V lost 6 bases and J lost 8; bases outside the gene matches: 8. The CDR3 totals 15 residues. In DNA, the CDR3 is TGTGCCAGCAGCTCGACTAGCGGGAGCAAGGATGAGCAGTTCTTC. This gives the protein CASSSTSGSKDEQFF.

The V and J genes are TRBV29-1 and TRBJ2-7, with TRBD1 matching 7 bases. CDR3 length equals 13 residues. J gave up 3 bases and V 3 bases, and 5 bases lay outside the gene matches. From germline, CDR1 is SQVTM and CDR2 ANQGSEA. CDR3 nucleotide sequence: TGCAGCGTTGACGAGGGGGCAAGCTACGAGCAGTACTTC. Protein: CSVDEGASYEQYF.

CDR3 region: CASSLGAQDTDTQYF. In DNA, the CDR3 is TGCGCCAGCAGCCTTGGGGCCCAAGACACAGATACGCAGTATTTT. This chain uses TRBV5-1 with TRBJ2-3; D is possibly TRBD1 (5 bases). The CDR3 is 15 amino acids. V was pared by 4 bases and J by 2 bases, with 14 bases between. Germline CDR1 and CDR2: SGHRS and YFSETQ.

This clone was seen a single time. The chain is built from TRBV25-1 and TRBJ1-3, with D hard to call. The CDR3 is 17 amino acids. CDR1 is MGHDK, CDR2 SYGVNS, per germline. Trimming pared 6 bases from V and 4 bases from J, leaving 22 bases between. The CDR3 sequence is CASSGKLGLEAGNTIYF. CDR3 DNA sequence: TGTGCCAGCAGCGGTAAACTAGGACTGGAGGCGGGAAACACCATATATTTT.

This chain joins TRBV2 and TRBJ1-2, with 7 bases identical to TRBD1. Per the germline V gene, CDR1 is SNHLY and CDR2 is FYNNEI. With V trimmed by 6 bases and J by 4 bases, 5 bases remained unmatched. CDR3 length: 13 amino acids. The CDR3 region is CASRKQGIYGYTF. Written as DNA, the CDR3 is TGTGCCAGCAGGAAACAGGGGATCTATGGCTACACCTTC.

V usage is TRBV19 and J usage is TRBJ2-1; D is ambiguous. The CDR3 totals 14 residues. Germline V gives CDR1 LNHDA, CDR2 SQIVND (reference sequence). Trimming stripped 2 bases from V and 4 bases from J, with 9 bases between. In DNA, the CDR3 is TGTGCCAGTAGTATATACGAGCTTTACAATGAGCAGTTCTTC. The encoded protein is CASSIYELYNEQFF.